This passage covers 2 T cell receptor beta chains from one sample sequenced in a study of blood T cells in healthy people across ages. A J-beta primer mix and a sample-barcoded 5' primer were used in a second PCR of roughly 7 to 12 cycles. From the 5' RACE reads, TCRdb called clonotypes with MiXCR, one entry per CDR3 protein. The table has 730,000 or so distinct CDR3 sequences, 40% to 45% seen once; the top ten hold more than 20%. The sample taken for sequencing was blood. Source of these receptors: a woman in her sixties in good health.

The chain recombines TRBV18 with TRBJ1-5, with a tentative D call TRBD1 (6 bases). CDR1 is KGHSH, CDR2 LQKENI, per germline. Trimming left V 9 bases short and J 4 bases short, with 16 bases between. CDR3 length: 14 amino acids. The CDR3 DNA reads TGTGCCAGTTCATCCCGACAGGATAATCAGCCCCAGCATTTT. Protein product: CASSSRQDNQPQHF.

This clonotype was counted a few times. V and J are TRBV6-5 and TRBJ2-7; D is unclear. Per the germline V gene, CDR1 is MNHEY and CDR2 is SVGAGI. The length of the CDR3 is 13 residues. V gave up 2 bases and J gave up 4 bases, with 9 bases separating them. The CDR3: CASSYGPLYEQYF. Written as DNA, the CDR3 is TGTGCCAGCAGTTACGGTCCTTTATACGAGCAGTACTTC.